The present T cell receptor (beta chain) was sequenced within a study of T cells expressing NK-cell markers. In the study overall: Each TCR beta repertoire originated in sorted T cells that were CD3+CD56+NKG2C+, CD3+CD56+NKG2C- or CD3+CD56-NKG2C+. Most of the eight sequenced donors tested HCMV-seropositive; one tested seronegative.

In the case of this clonotype: Its target is not known.

General study findings and limits: Dominant NKG2C+ clonotypes made up roughly 1.0-7.5% of CD8+ T cells in roughly 6 donors. These clonotypes also led the CD3+CD56-NKG2C+ fraction in a few donors.

TCRdb reprocessed the 5' RACE reads and reports one entry per CDR3 protein, with no DNA. This repertoire includes about 110,000 distinct CDR3 sequences. The germline CDR1 and CDR2 sequences are SGHTS and YDEGEE. The CDR3 is made up of 15 amino acids. This clonotype was obtained from a woman aged 18-69 years in good health. The sequenced sample consisted of blood T cells: a sorted CD56 or NKG2C T cell subset, CD4+ or CD8+ T cells, or bulk PBMC T cells (not recorded which). The chain recombines TRBV5-8 with TRBJ2-7; TCRdb lists TRBD1, though no DNA is available to test this call. This chain's CDR3 is CASSARTERVYEQYF.